This T cell receptor (beta chain) originates from a study of blood T cell repertoires in COVID-19. The wider study: Collection of acute and convalescent COVID-19 samples took place in the United States, Italy and Spain. T cells, B-cell-depleted T cells, or PBMCs provided the cDNA or gDNA that served as material.

Authors' methods: Reference gene primer amplification in the assay estimated nucleated cell counts. TCRdb keeps only in-frame clones here, not all; method: immunoSEQ multiplex PCR. That table supplies the V and J calls and clone size; D and trimming were determined from the DNA. The table shows 60,000 or so clones, with 75% to 95% occurring only once. This clone has a handful of counts. There are 15 residues in the CDR3. Trimming at V came to 6 bases and at J to 7 bases, leaving 11 bases not matched to a gene. Germline CDR1 and CDR2: SNHLY and FYNNEI. The chain couples TRBV2 to TRBJ1-5; 8 nucleotides match TRBD1. Sample: peripheral blood. The TCR sequence derives from a human donor with active COVID-19. The donor label of this sample is uncertain. Here the CDR3 reads CASRYRQGLGQPQHF. The CDR3 nucleotides read TGTGCCAGCAGGTACAGACAGGGGTTAGGACAGCCCCAGCATTTT.